This paragraph reports one T cell receptor (beta chain). As yet, its antigen is unknown. Produced via immunoSEQ multiplex PCR; TCRdb's table is partial and in-frame only. Of fewer than 15,000 clones listed, 70% to 90% are singletons. These data belong to a study of graft-versus-host responses after intestinal transplantation. Study details: Recipients received multivisceral, liver-intestinal, or isolated intestinal transplants. Induction using anti-thymocyte globulin, followed by tacrolimus and steroids for 2 to 4 years, was given to all recipients. Findings and limits, study-wide: Analysis identified GvH clones in recipient marrow, with some appearing first in ileum or blood. Allografts carried high graft-versus-host to host-versus-graft clonal ratios in patients having graft-donor T cell macrochimerism.

Material: PBMCs, obtained after intestinal transplantation. This receptor was identified in a human patient who received an intestinal transplant, so some T cells may come from the graft donor.

The CDR3 reads CASTRSSYEQYF. The CDR3 bases are TGTGCCAGCACTCGGAGCTCCTACGAGCAGTACTTC. The gene calls are TRBV28 and TRBJ2-7; D gene ambiguous. Germline CDR1 MDHEN, CDR2 SYDVKM. Trimming took 7 bases from V and 0 from J, leaving 7 bases between them. The length of the CDR3 is 12 residues. Combining the CDR3 with reference TRBV28 and TRBJ2-7 gives the whole variable domain DVKVTQSSRYLVKRTGEKVFLECVQDMDHENMFWYRQDPGLGLRLIYFSYDVKMKEKGDIPEGYSVSREKKERFSLILESASTNQTSMYLCASTRSSYEQYFGPGTRLTVT.